One T cell receptor (beta chain) is described in this entry. These data are taken from a study of OX40 agonist ivuxolimab in advanced cancers. TCRdb's copy holds only in-frame clones and misses some; the assay was immunoSEQ multiplex PCR. Here the sample spans around 84,000 clones, 70% to 85% being singletons. This CDR3 comprises 13 residues. CDR1 is MNHEY and CDR2 is SVGAGI in the germline V gene. V was shortened by 5 bases and J by 3 bases, with 10 bases between the two germline ends. The sample here was CD4+ or CD8+ T cells sorted from blood, taken in a trial of the OX40 agonist ivuxolimab. This TCR was sampled from an adult with an advanced solid tumor such as melanoma, head and neck, liver or kidney cancer. The chain uses TRBV6-5 and TRBJ2-5, with D unclear. The CDR3 nucleotides read TGTGCCAGCAGTCGCATCAGAGAAGAGACCCAGTACTTC. It encodes CASSRIREETQYF.